This T cell receptor beta chain was sequenced in a study of shared clonotypes between healthy human individuals (dated by TCRdb to between 2020 and 2021). The study in broad terms: A couple of women and a few men aged 18 to 49 years were included in the cohort. For each donor, three plates each were used for CD4 naive and CD4 memory, two plates were used for CD8 naive, and one plate was used for CD8 memory. To estimate repertoire size and how much clonotypes are shared between individuals, the study performed deep sequencing of blood TCR repertoires from about five healthy adults. Libraries were prepared and TCR repertoires were sequenced by different laboratories using diverse techniques, in order to increase sequencing depth and limit assay-specific biases. Leukapheresis yielded between about 0.94 and 8.9 billion PBMCs per donor. On the study overall, not on this receptor specifically: The small number of donors limited the genetic and exposure-history diversity represented. Incomplete sequencing was indicated by rarefaction of sorted-subset datasets, despite the large sequencing depth. Higher generation probabilities were observed for clonotypes shared by all four sorted-subset donors than for non-shared clonotypes. Estimated clonotype richness was generally larger for naive than for memory subsets. Across a handful of donors, approximately 4.9% of naive CD4, roughly 3.5% of naive CD8, under 2.5% of memory CD4, and approximately 0.4% of memory CD8 clonotypes were shared. Pairwise subsampling led to the expectation that sequencing depth would affect the degree of clonotype sharing among donors. Sampling was limited to blood, and TCR repertoires in tissue likely differ from TCR repertoires in blood.

The donors were healthy, HIV-negative adults who had no recently reported acute infections or vaccinations. Every donor was a Caucasian adult living in Nashville, Tennessee, USA. CD4+ T cells were enriched by magnetic negative selection, after which naive cells were positively selected on CD45RA and the negative fraction was taken as the memory subset. Blood was obtained by leukapheresis, after which PBMCs were separated by Ficoll-Histopaque density gradient centrifugation and cryopreserved in liquid nitrogen vapor phase. Analytical flow cytometry was used to check the purity and quantity of every magnetically sorted T cell population. Genomic DNA was isolated from every sorted fraction and measured by UV absorbance on a Nanodrop 2000c. Using the deep immunoSEQ assay, TCR CDR3 regions were amplified from genomic DNA by multiplex PCR. Extracted genomic DNA from each cell subset was spread evenly across all wells of several immunoSEQ 96-well plates, with each plate serving as a replicate. For sorted subsets, each replicate PCR was loaded with about 0.2 ug genomic DNA, equivalent to about 30,000 T cell genomes. The purified libraries were quantified using a Qubit 3.0 fluorometer, sized with a Bioanalyzer 2100, and then quantified again using the KAPA Library Quantification kit. Every immunoSEQ 96-well plate was sequenced on a separate single-read 150-cycle Illumina NextSeq 550 flow cell. In the source study's methods: Because the immunoSEQ output included only junctional sequences and no quality scores, the filtering could not be the same as the filtering used for full-length reads. To assign V/J genes and CDR3, sequences were annotated using PyIR, a Python wrapper for IgBLAST v1.9, with IMGT germline references. Reads were removed for weak V/J assignments (E-value above 1e-6), missing CDR3, stop codons, out-of-frame junctions, or ambiguous translated residues. A V3J clonotype was defined by an identical inferred V gene, J gene, and CDR3 amino acid sequence. Percentage overlap between repertoires was calculated by dividing the number of shared unique clonotypes by the size of the smaller repertoire. Three approaches were used to assess repertoire richness: RTK rarefaction, the Chao1 estimator, and Recon v2.1 estimates of unobserved clonotypes. OLGA was used to compute generation probabilities for all TCRbeta clonotypes that the gDNA method yielded from a few donors. The table comes from immuneACCESS by way of TCRdb, which keeps in-frame sequences with V and J called. Part of the clones is missing from these tables; in studies checked, under half for an unresolved V gene and the rest for unknown reasons. Clonal size and the V and J genes are those of that table, whereas D and trimming came from the DNA. A total of 2,500,000 or so clones appear in this sample, approximately 90% of them only once. Together, the top ten hold more than 0.12% of the sample.

As concerns this clone: It has no known antigen specificity. No per-base quality is available; no much larger clone lies one base away.

The trim is 5 bases for V and 8 bases for J, with a gap of 16 bases between the germline ends. Inclusive of the bounding cysteine and phenylalanine, the CDR3 is 14 residues long. Just CDR3 DNA is preserved here, 42 bases in frame from base 1. The germline V gene sets CDR1 to SGHVS and CDR2 to FQNEAQ. This receptor chain uses TRBV7-8 and TRBJ2-1, with the identity of the D gene unclear. Sequenced: naive CD4+ T cells sorted from blood. Interpreted using the paper, the cell subset or site label stands for: CD45RA+ positively selected. The source of this sequence is a young man in good health. In nucleotides, the sequence is TGTGCCAGCAGCCCGCACATAGGGCGACATGAGCAGTTCTTC. It is translated as CASSPHIGRHEQFF. Reference TRBV7-8 and TRBJ2-1 proteins supply the regions before and after the CDR3; the full variable domain is: GAGVSQSPRYKVAKRGQDVALRCDPISGHVSLFWYQQALGQGPEFLTYFQNEAQLDKSGLPSDRFFAERPEGSVSTLKIQRTQQEDSAVYLCASSPHIGRHEQFFGPGTRLTVL.